The 7 T cell receptor beta chains below all came from one sample that was sequenced in a study of PD-1 and CTLA-4 blockade in melanoma. Clones were read by immunoSEQ multiplex PCR, and TCRdb kept only the in-frame ones, dropping some. This table has 15,000 to 20,000 clones, more than 65% appearing once. The starting material was CD8+ T cells from peripheral blood, obtained before anti-PD-1 treatment. These receptors all stem from a human donor with melanoma.

This clone is classed as medium-sized (0.01 to 0.1%). V gene TRBV2 combines with J gene TRBJ2-3, with a weak D call TRBD1 (6 bases). Germline values: CDR1 SNHLY, CDR2 FYNNEI. There are 14 residues in the CDR3. Between the trimmed V and J ends, which lost 7 bases and 0 bases, there was a span of 11 bases. The CDR3: CASNTGSSTDTQYF. The CDR3 DNA reads as TGTGCCAGCAACACAGGGTCTAGCACAGATACGCAGTATTTT. The full variable domain, with the rest looked up from reference TRBV2 and TRBJ2-3, is EPEVTQTPSHQVTQMGQEVILRCVPISNHLYFYWYRQILGQKVEFLVSFYNNEISEKSEIFDDQFSVERPDGSNFTLKIRSTKLEDSAMYFCASNTGSSTDTQYFGPGTRLTVL.

The V call is TRBV4-2, the J call TRBJ2-1; 8 nucleotides agree with TRBD2. J was trimmed by 4 bases and V by 4 bases; bases with no gene match: 6. Looked up from germline, CDR1 is LGHNA and CDR2 is YNFKEQ. The CDR3 length is 15 residues. CDR3 amino acids: CASSRAGGDYNEQFF. The CDR3 nucleotides read TGTGCCAGCAGCCGTGCGGGGGGCGATTACAATGAGCAGTTCTTC.

The chain combines TRBV3-1 (or the pseudogene TRBV3-2) with TRBJ2-7; perhaps TRBD2 as D (5 bases). The CDR3 loop spans 16 amino acids. Germline V gene data show CDR1 as LGHDT and CDR2 as YNNKEL (reference sequence). V shed 3 bases and J shed 4 bases, with 19 bases lying between them. CDR3: CASSHGETSALYEQYF. As DNA, the CDR3 is TGTGCCAGCAGCCACGGGGAAACCTCGGCCCTTTACGAGCAGTACTTC.

This clone was counted between two and nine times. V gene TRBV9 combines with J gene TRBJ2-1; D is unresolved. Trimming shortened V by 7 bases and J by 1 base, and 12 bases separated the two germline ends. This CDR3 comprises 14 residues. Germline CDR1 and CDR2: SGDLS and YYNGEE. CDR3 protein: CASRPSSSYNEQFF. Here the CDR3 DNA reads TGTGCCAGCCGTCCATCGAGTTCCTACAATGAGCAGTTCTTC.

V gene TRBV6-6 combines with J gene TRBJ2-7; 10 bases line up with TRBD2. CDR3 length: 15 residues. J gave up 3 bases and V 1 base, and 3 bases lay outside the gene matches. Germline lookup yields CDR1 MNHNY and CDR2 SVGAGI (reference sequence). CDR3: CASSYLAGGYYEQYF. The CDR3 DNA follows: TGTGCCAGCAGTTACTTAGCGGGAGGATACTACGAGCAGTACTTC.

The J gene is TRBJ1-1, the V gene TRBV6-6, with TRBD1 as a possible D gene (6 bases). Trimming removed 6 bases from V and 4 bases from J, with 12 bases in between. The CDR3 is 13 residues long. Germline lookup yields CDR1 MNHNY and CDR2 SVGAGI (reference sequence). The CDR3 spells CASRLQGTTEAFF. Here the CDR3 DNA reads TGTGCCAGCAGACTACAGGGTACCACTGAAGCTTTCTTT.

The chain recombines TRBV12-3 or TRBV12-4 with TRBJ2-7; D not certain. V was shortened by 3 bases and J by 6 bases, with 9 bases between the two germline ends. The CDR3 has 12 residues. The CDR3 here is CASSFRSLEQYF. The CDR3, as DNA: TGTGCCAGCAGTTTCCGGTCTCTCGAGCAGTACTTC.